This T cell receptor (beta chain) was recorded in a study of Ad26.COV2.S vaccination and SARS-CoV-2 variants. Study as a whole: COV1001, an Ad26.COV2.S trial, supplied this vaccine-arm donor. Ad26.COV2.S was injected intramuscularly once or twice, 56 days apart.

TCRdb keeps only in-frame clones here, not all; method: immunoSEQ multiplex PCR. The sample gives about 260,000 clones, about 83% of which show up once; just under 3% is in the top ten. About this clone itself: The antigen is unknown.

Findings and caveats of the study: Measurements of TCR breadth and depth may have given underestimates of the total T cell responses.

As for treatment: around 19 received Ad26.COV2.S at low or high dose, single or two shots; about 5 received placebo; per-sample allocation not given. Day 63 after the first injection of vaccine or placebo was the sampling time. Vaccine was an Ad26 vector expressing Wuhan-strain SARS-CoV-2 spike. CDR3 length equals 13 residues. Germline V lookup: CDR1 MNHNY, CDR2 SVGAGI (reference sequence). V was trimmed by 5 bases and J by 7 bases, leaving 12 bases between them. Sequenced material: peripheral blood, taken in a trial of Ad26.COV2.S vaccine versus placebo. The V and J genes are TRBV6-6 and TRBJ1-5; D remains unclear. This sequence originates from a person aged 18-60 years who received the Ad26.COV2.S COVID-19 vaccine or a placebo. DNA of the CDR3: TGTGCCAGCAGTCCCCTCGAGACCCAGCCCCAGCATTTT. The encoded protein is CASSPLETQPQHF.